This is a list of T cell receptor beta chains from one sample in a study of naive and memory T cell subsets. TCRdb ran MiXCR on the UMI-ligation and nested PCR reads and lists one entry per CDR3 protein. The top ten hold 22% of the sample, which has around 40,000 distinct CDR3 sequences, about 14% seen once. The source material was effector memory CD4+ T cells from blood. These receptors were taken from a human donor in good health. CDR3s include the opening cysteine and the closing phenylalanine or tryptophan. Each record gives: CDR3 protein, CDR3 length, V gene, J gene.

CSARALEVGKLFF	13	TRBV20-1	TRBJ1-4
CASSLVAGSAVYEQFF	16	TRBV7-2	TRBJ2-1
CASAPGQAYNEQFF	14	TRBV12-5	TRBJ2-1
CAIRGGGANNEQFF	14	TRBV6-2/TRBV6-3	TRBJ2-1
CASSQSTGSAGYTF	14	TRBV2	TRBJ1-2
CASSQEIHFWAPTYEQYF	18	TRBV4-2	TRBJ2-7
CASSLPGVTDTQYF	14	TRBV5-6	TRBJ2-3
CASNMGLAEMSSYNEQFF	18	TRBV12-3/TRBV12-4	TRBJ2-1
CASSEGLLTEAFF	13	TRBV6-1	TRBJ1-1
CASFAASSTQYF	12	TRBV2	TRBJ2-3
CASSSPGVANEKLFF	15	TRBV28	TRBJ1-4
CASSLGSGGSYNSPLHF	17	TRBV5-1	TRBJ1-6
CASSGLPLNTEAFF	14	TRBV5-4	TRBJ1-1
CASSSSNYGYTF	12	TRBV5-4	TRBJ1-2
CASSQEQGSAANVLTF	16	TRBV4-3	TRBJ2-6
CASSTRRQGGETQYF	15	TRBV7-2	TRBJ2-5
CAWSVLAGRAGELFF	15	TRBV30	TRBJ2-2
CSPTGNSDGYTF	12	TRBV20-1	TRBJ1-2
CASSLGTGVIYGYTF	15	TRBV28	TRBJ1-2
CASSSTTGGAGEKLFF	16	TRBV5-6	TRBJ1-4
CASSSDSAGGTQYF	14	TRBV5-1	TRBJ2-5
CSVLIPSGTEAFF	13	TRBV29-1	TRBJ1-1
CASSLGVGMGETQYF	15	TRBV5-1	TRBJ2-5
CASSKERSGRSLTGELFF	18	TRBV21-1	TRBJ2-2
CASSYPPGLAANTGELFF	18	TRBV6-2/TRBV6-3	TRBJ2-2
CASSRGQYTGELFF	14	TRBV6-5	TRBJ2-2
CASSGTGGVYEKLFF	15	TRBV7-2	TRBJ1-4
CASSFDHALAKNIQYF	16	TRBV12-3/TRBV12-4	TRBJ2-4
CASSLAYSDKNIQYF	15	TRBV5-1	TRBJ2-4
CAWSPGPDTQYF	12	TRBV30	TRBJ2-3
CASSFETGREGYNEQFF	17	TRBV5-1	TRBJ2-1
CAWSGIGGPPRTF	13	TRBV30	TRBJ2-7
CASSYDAAGDGTDTQYF	17	TRBV5-1	TRBJ2-3
CASSPIAGSGDEQFF	15	TRBV28	TRBJ2-1
CAITPDRDTGELFF	14	TRBV10-3	TRBJ2-2
CASRSGPRQYF	11	TRBV6-5	TRBJ2-7
CAWSVGGQETQYF	13	TRBV30	TRBJ2-5
CAWSVSGDEQFF	12	TRBV30	TRBJ2-1
CASSVGSTDTQYF	13	TRBV5-5	TRBJ2-3
CASSSSGQPYNEQFF	15	TRBV7-3	TRBJ2-1
CASSSNQPQHF	11	TRBV27	TRBJ1-5
CASSSRLAGGGGELFF	16	TRBV7-3	TRBJ2-2
CASSIEPSTEAFF	13	TRBV19	TRBJ1-1
CASRQGGPPNQPQHF	15	TRBV15	TRBJ1-5
CASSLPQAETQYF	13	TRBV5-6	TRBJ2-5
CASTKRQNAMNTEAFF	16	TRBV2	TRBJ1-1
CASSQDATSGNPDTQYF	17	TRBV4-1	TRBJ2-3
CAWRGGNGYTF	11	TRBV30	TRBJ1-2
CAIRDKDTEAFF	12	TRBV10-3	TRBJ1-1
CASSLTGLAVTGELFF	16	TRBV7-3	TRBJ2-2
CSARRGQTYGYTF	13	TRBV20-1	TRBJ1-2
CSVEEPNRGHNEQFF	15	TRBV29-1	TRBJ2-1
CASSYTGTGKRSGGYTF	17	TRBV6-6	TRBJ1-2
CAISESSTGELFF	13	TRBV10-3	TRBJ2-2
CASSLEAGGRYSGANVLTF	19	TRBV12-3/TRBV12-4	TRBJ2-6